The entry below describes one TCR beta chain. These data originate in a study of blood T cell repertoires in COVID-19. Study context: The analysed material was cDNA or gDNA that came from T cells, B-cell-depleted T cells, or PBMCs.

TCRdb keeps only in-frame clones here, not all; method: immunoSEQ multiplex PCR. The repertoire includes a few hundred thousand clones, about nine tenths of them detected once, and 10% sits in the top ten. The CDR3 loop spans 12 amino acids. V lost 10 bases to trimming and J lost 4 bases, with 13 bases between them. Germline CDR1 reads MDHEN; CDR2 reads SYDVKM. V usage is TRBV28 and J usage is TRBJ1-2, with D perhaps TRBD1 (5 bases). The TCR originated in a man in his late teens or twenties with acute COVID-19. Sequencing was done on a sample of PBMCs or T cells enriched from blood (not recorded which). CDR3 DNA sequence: TGTGCCATAGGGCCTAGGGGCTATGGCTACACCTTC. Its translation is CAIGPRGYGYTF.